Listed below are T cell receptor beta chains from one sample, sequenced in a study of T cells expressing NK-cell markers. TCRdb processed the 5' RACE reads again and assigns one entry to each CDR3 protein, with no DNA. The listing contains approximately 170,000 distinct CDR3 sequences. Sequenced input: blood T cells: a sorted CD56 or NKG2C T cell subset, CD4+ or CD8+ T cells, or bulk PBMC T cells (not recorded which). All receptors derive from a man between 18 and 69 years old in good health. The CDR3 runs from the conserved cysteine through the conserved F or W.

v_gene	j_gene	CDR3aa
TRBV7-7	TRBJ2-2	CASSLAQGAGELFF
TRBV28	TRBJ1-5	CASSAIWPQHF
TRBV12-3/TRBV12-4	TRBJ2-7	CASSWSRSPYEQYF
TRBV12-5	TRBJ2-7	CAGLGLYYEQYF
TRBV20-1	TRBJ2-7	CSASGGQGPHSYEQYF
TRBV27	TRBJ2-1	CASSLLAAHGSNEQFF
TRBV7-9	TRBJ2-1	CASAPLGTSGYNEQFF
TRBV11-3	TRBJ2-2	CASSYNRGHTGELFF
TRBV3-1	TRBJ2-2	CASSQVYRTYQVAGDTGELFF
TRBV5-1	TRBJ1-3	CASSLDTRGNTIYF
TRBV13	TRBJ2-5	CASSQLSDEETQYF
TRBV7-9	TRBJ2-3	CASAVGLEIDTQYF
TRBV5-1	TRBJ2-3	CASSLGDGTLGDTQYF
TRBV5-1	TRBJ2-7	CASSIGGQGDEQYF